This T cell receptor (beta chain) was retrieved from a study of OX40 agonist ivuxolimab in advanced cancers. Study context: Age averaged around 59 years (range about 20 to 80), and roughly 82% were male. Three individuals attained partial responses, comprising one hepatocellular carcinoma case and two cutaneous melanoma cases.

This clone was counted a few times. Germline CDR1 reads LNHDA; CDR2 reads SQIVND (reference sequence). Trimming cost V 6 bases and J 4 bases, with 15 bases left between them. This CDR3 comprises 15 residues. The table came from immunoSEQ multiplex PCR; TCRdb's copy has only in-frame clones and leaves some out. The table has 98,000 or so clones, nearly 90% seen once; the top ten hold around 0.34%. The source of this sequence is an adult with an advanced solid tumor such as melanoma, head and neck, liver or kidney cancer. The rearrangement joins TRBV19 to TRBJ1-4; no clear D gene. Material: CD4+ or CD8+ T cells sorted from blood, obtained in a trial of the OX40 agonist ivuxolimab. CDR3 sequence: CASSLNMGSNEKLFF. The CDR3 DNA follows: TGTGCCAGTAGCCTAAATATGGGCAGTAATGAAAAACTGTTTTTT.